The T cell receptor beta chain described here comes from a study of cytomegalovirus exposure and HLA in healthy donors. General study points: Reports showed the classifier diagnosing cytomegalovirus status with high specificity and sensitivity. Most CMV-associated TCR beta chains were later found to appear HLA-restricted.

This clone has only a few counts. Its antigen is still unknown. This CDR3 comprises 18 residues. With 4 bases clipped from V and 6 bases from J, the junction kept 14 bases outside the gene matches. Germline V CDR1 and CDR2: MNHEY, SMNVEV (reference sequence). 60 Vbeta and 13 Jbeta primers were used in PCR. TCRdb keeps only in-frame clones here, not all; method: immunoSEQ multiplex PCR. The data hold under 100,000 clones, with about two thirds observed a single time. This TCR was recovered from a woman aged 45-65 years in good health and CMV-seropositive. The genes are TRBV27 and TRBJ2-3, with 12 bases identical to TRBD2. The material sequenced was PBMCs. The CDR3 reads CASSYRGRLAGGRDTQYF. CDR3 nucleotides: TGTGCCAGCAGTTACAGGGGGCGGCTAGCGGGAGGGAGGGATACGCAGTATTTT.